This TCR beta chain was found in a study of shared clonotypes between healthy human individuals. Assay execution took place at the deep level. About 32,000 T cell genomes (about 300 ng DNA) went into each PBMC replicate. Some clones are missing from TCRdb's copy, which holds only in-frame ones; the method was immunoSEQ multiplex PCR. The data contain around 530,000 clones, around 80% of them singletons. On this clone itself: Its specificity is unknown. At the DNA level, this CDR3 is encoded by other sequences in the same sample as well.

V lost 1 base and J lost 8, with 3 bases in between. The length of the CDR3 is 11 residues. The germline gives CDR1 SEHNR, CDR2 FQNEAQ (reference sequence). Study-wide points: Specimens sampled were limited to blood, with tissue repertoires likely differing. Clonotype sharing across donors was expected to vary with sequencing depth.

The rearrangement uses TRBV7-9 and TRBJ2-1, with D unclear. The sequence derives from a woman aged 40-49 years in good health. Some clones in this sample may be carry-over from other donors' samples. Sequenced input: PBMCs. CDR3 loop: CASSLVDEQFF. In DNA, the CDR3 is TGTGCCAGCAGCTTAGTTGATGAGCAGTTCTTC.